This T cell receptor (beta chain) was captured in a study of T cells after posttransplantation cyclophosphamide. This clone was detected ten times or more. Germline loops: CDR1 SGHNT, CDR2 YYREEE (reference sequence). This CDR3 comprises 15 residues. V lost 1 base to trimming and J lost 3 bases, with 13 bases between them. Cyclophosphamide on days +3 and +4 followed busulfan-fludarabine conditioning and a marrow graft. Here immunoSEQ multiplex PCR was the method, and the copy in TCRdb shows in-frame clones only, minus some. There are thousands of clones in the sample, none observed a single time. This chain links TRBV5-4 with TRBJ2-5; perhaps TRBD2 as D (6 bases). The clonotype was recovered from a female patient in her 60s who received an allogeneic stem cell transplant from an unrelated donor, was CMV-positive, and had acute GVHD only. Some T cells may be graft donor cells. This sample comprised PBMCs, obtained around 90 days after allogeneic stem cell transplant with posttransplant cyclophosphamide. The CDR3 nucleotides read TGTGCCAGCAGCTTGCCGGGGCGGGGTGAAGAGACCCAGTACTTC. Amino acids: CASSLPGRGEETQYF.